These T cell receptor beta chains were read from a single sample in a study of cytomegalovirus exposure and HLA in healthy donors. Assay used: immunoSEQ multiplex PCR; TCRdb lists only in-frame clones, some missing. The profile shows about 300,000 clones, roughly 90% of them singletons. Input material: PBMCs. These receptors came from a woman aged 18-29 years in good health and CMV-seronegative. Each CDR3 is given with its conserved first and last residue. Fields, in order: J gene, D gene, V gene, clone size, CDR3 DNA, CDR3 protein. A D gene is named only where the DNA matches it firmly. The size field is filled for only some rows; it gives once, few, many or a size class.

J: TRBJ2-6
D: TRBD1
V: TRBV5-6
size: -
DNA: TGTGCCAGCAGACCCCGACAGGGGAAGGAACCGCCTGGGGCCAACGTCCTGACTTTC
CDR3: CASRPRQGKEPPGANVLTF

J: TRBJ2-1
D: -
V: TRBV27
size: -
DNA: TGTGCCAGCAGTCCGACGATAGCATTCGAGCAGTTCTTC
CDR3: CASSPTIAFEQFF

J: TRBJ1-5
D: -
V: TRBV2
size: -
DNA: TGTGCCACTACGTCAGGGCTGTGGCAGCCCCAGCATTTT
CDR3: CATTSGLWQPQHF

J: TRBJ1-4
D: -
V: TRBV7-6
size: -
DNA: TGTGCCAGCAGCTTAGCTAGGGAGGGATTTGGCGAAAAACTGTTTTTT
CDR3: CASSLAREGFGEKLFF

J: TRBJ2-2
D: TRBD2
V: TRBV10-3
size: -
DNA: TGTGCCACAACACTAGCGGGAGGACCCGGGGAGCTGTTTTTT
CDR3: CATTLAGGPGELFF

J: TRBJ2-1
D: TRBD1
V: TRBV5-1
size: -
DNA: TGCGCCAGCAGCTTCGCCGGGACAGGGGGCTCCTACAATGAGCAGTTCTTC
CDR3: CASSFAGTGGSYNEQFF

J: TRBJ1-2
D: -
V: TRBV5-4
size: few
DNA: TGTGCCAGCAGCTTCGGGGTTAGTGGCTACACCTTC
CDR3: CASSFGVSGYTF

J: TRBJ2-5
D: TRBD2
V: TRBV27
size: once
DNA: TGTGCCAGCAAATCTGGGGGAGGGTCCCTTAGGGAGACCCAGTACTTC
CDR3: CASKSGGGSLRETQYF

J: TRBJ2-7
D: TRBD1
V: TRBV4-1
size: -
DNA: TGCGCCAGCAGCCAAGTCCCGACAGGGAGCTCCTACGAGCAGTACTTC
CDR3: CASSQVPTGSSYEQYF

J: TRBJ2-7
D: TRBD2
V: TRBV15
size: once
DNA: TGTGCCACCAGCAGGACTAGCGGCTCCTACGAGCAGTACTTC
CDR3: CATSRTSGSYEQYF

J: TRBJ2-7
D: -
V: TRBV6-1
size: -
DNA: TGTGCCAGCAGTGTACAGGGGGAGGGCATGTACGAGCAGTACTTC
CDR3: CASSVQGEGMYEQYF

J: TRBJ2-5
D: TRBD2
V: TRBV25-1
size: few
DNA: TGTGCCAGCAGTGAGGGAGGGAGGGTCGAGAGTGGAGAGACCCAGTACTTC
CDR3: CASSEGGRVESGETQYF

J: TRBJ2-5
D: -
V: TRBV12-5
size: -
DNA: TGTGCTAGTGGTTTAGAACAGGGTTTCCAAGAGACCCAGTACTTC
CDR3: CASGLEQGFQETQYF